This T cell receptor (beta chain) comes out of a study of cytomegalovirus exposure and HLA in healthy donors. The sample holds a few counts of this clone. Antigen: not known. An end of the junction differs from the germline gene, which may be a read error. It was healthy bone marrow donors who served as donors. Primers for the PCR totalled 60 Vbeta and 13 Jbeta. TCRdb's copy holds only in-frame clones and misses some; the assay was immunoSEQ multiplex PCR. The repertoire holds 95,000 to 110,000 clones, with 82% as singletons. Overall study results and limits: Roughly uniform sequencing depth across donors was assumed, possibly incorrectly.

Looked up from germline, CDR1 is GTSNPN and CDR2 is SVGIG (reference sequence). The CDR3 covers 16 residues. The specimen sequenced was PBMCs. The chain recombines TRBV30 with TRBJ2-6; possibly TRBD1 for D (5 bases). The receptor was derived from a man younger than 40 in good health and CMV-seropositive. As DNA, the CDR3 is TGTGCCTGGAGTGTAGGAGCAATTGCTGGGGCCAACGGCCTGACTTTC. Translated: CAWSVGAIAGANGLTF.